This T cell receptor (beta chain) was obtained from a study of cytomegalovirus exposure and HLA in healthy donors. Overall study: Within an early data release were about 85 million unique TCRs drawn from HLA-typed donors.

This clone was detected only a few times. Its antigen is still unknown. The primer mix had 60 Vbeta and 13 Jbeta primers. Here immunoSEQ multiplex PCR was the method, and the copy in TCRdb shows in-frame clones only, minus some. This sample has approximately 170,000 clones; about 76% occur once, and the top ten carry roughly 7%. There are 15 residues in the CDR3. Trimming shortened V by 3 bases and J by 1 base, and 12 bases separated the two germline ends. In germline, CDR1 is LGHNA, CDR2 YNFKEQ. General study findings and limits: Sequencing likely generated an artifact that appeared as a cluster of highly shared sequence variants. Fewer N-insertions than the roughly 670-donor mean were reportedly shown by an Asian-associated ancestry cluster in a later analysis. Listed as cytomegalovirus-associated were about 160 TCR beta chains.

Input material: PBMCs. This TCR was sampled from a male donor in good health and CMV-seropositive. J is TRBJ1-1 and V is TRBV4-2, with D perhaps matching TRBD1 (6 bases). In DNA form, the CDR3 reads TGTGCCAGCAGCCATTGGGGAGGGGGGAACACTGAAGCTTTCTTT. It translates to CASSHWGGGNTEAFF.